Presented here are 26 T cell receptor beta chains from one specimen sequenced in a study of graft-versus-host responses after intestinal transplantation. TCRdb's copy holds only in-frame clones and misses some; the assay was immunoSEQ multiplex PCR. The sample has 75,000 to 95,000 clones, 85% to 95% seen once. These TCRs are of unknown antigen specificity. Source: unstimulated CD8+ T cells sorted from spleen or lymph node cells, taken before intestinal transplant. Receptors were obtained from a human donor who received an intestinal transplant.

The rearrangement joins TRBV7-9 to TRBJ2-1, with 7 bases that match TRBD1. The V gene end was trimmed by 5 bases and the J gene end by 6 bases; junction bases not matched to a gene: 22. The CDR3 has 19 amino acids. Germline V gives CDR1 SEHNR, CDR2 FQNEAQ (reference sequence). CDR3 DNA sequence: TGTGCCAGCAGCCCTTCCCCAACCACAGGGGAAAAAGTGAGCAATGAGCAGTTCTTC. Its translation is CASSPSPTTGEKVSNEQFF.

This sequence joins TRBV11-2 and TRBJ2-1; possibly TRBD1 for D (6 bases). Germline V CDR1 and CDR2: SGHAT, FQNNGV. CDR3 length: 16 residues. V shed 2 bases and J shed 8 bases, with 19 bases lying between them. In DNA form, the CDR3 reads TGTGCCAGCAGCTTATCACCGGGACATCAATTGGATGAGCAGTTCTTC. Protein product: CASSLSPGHQLDEQFF.

The V gene is TRBV6-5, the J gene TRBJ2-7; TRBD2 agrees at 7 bases. The ends lost 8 bases at V and 0 bases at J; junction bases unmatched: 10. The CDR3 loop spans 15 amino acids. Germline V gives CDR1 MNHEY, CDR2 SVGAGI. CDR3 residues: CASRMGRGSSYEQYF. Written as DNA, the CDR3 is TGTGCCAGCCGGATGGGGCGGGGGTCCTCCTACGAGCAGTACTTC.

The J gene is TRBJ2-3, the V gene TRBV7-6; 9 nucleotides agree with TRBD2. Trimming at V came to 2 bases and at J to 2 bases, leaving 2 bases not matched to a gene. The CDR3 loop spans 15 amino acids. Germline V CDR1 and CDR2: SGHVS, FNYEAQ. CDR3 DNA: TGTGCCAGCAGCTTACTAGCGGGGTCCACAGATACGCAGTATTTT. Its translation: CASSLLAGSTDTQYF.

V usage is TRBV4-3 and J usage is TRBJ2-5; D unclear. The tail of the sequence fits TRBJ2-7 better, so the J call may be wrong. Germline V lookup: CDR1 LGHNA, CDR2 YSLEER. The CDR3 has 14 amino acids. CDR3 residues: CASSQEGQSYEQYF. The CDR3 DNA follows: TGCGCCAGCAGCCAAGAGGGCCAGTCCTACGAGCAGTACTTC.

The genes are TRBV15 and TRBJ2-3, with 9 bases fitting TRBD2. The CDR3 totals 16 residues. Per the germline V gene, CDR1 is LNHNV and CDR2 is YYDKDF (reference sequence). J lost 4 bases, V lost 5 bases, and 10 bases had no gene match. This CDR3 is CATSEVSGGFADTQYF. The CDR3 coding sequence is TGTGCCACCAGCGAGGTGAGCGGGGGGTTCGCAGATACGCAGTATTTT.

This chain links TRBV7-2 with TRBJ2-7; D perhaps matches TRBD2 (6 bases). V shed 4 bases and J shed 4 bases, with 14 bases lying between them. CDR1 and CDR2 (germline): SGHTA, FQGNSA. CDR3 length: 14 amino acids. CDR3 amino acids: CASSYPGLNYEQYF. DNA for the CDR3: TGTGCCAGCAGCTATCCGGGACTTAATTACGAGCAGTACTTC. Together with reference TRBV7-2 and TRBJ2-7, the CDR3 gives the full variable domain: GAGVSQSPSNKVTEKGKDVELRCDPISGHTALYWYRQSLGQGLEFLIYFQGNSAPDKSGLPSDRFSAERTGGSVSTLTIQRTQQEDSAVYLCASSYPGLNYEQYFGPGTRLTVT.

The J gene is TRBJ2-3, the V gene TRBV4-3; 9 positions match TRBD2. Looked up from germline, CDR1 is LGHNA and CDR2 is YSLEER. J was trimmed by 5 bases and V by 4 bases; bases with no gene match: 7. The CDR3 is made up of 15 amino acids. The CDR3 sequence is CASSRTSGSQDTQYF. The CDR3 DNA follows: TGCGCCAGCAGCCGAACTAGCGGGTCTCAAGATACGCAGTATTTT.

Written as DNA, the CDR3 is TGCGCCAGCAGCCTACACAGAGATAGCAATCAGCCCCAGCATTTT. This gives the protein CASSLHRDSNQPQHF. This chain links TRBV4-1 with TRBJ1-5; no clear D. CDR1 is MGHRA and CDR2 is YSYEKL in the germline V gene. This CDR3 is built from 15 residues. V lost 4 bases and J 0 bases, leaving 10 bases between the germline ends.

As DNA, the CDR3 is TGTGCCAGCAGCTTAGTGCAGGGGGCTGGAAACACCATATATTTT. Its translation is CASSLVQGAGNTIYF. V usage is TRBV11-2 and J usage is TRBJ1-3, with TRBD1 matching 7 bases. The length of the CDR3 is 15 residues. V dropped 1 base and J dropped 2; count of bases not matched to a gene: 2. Germline values: CDR1 SGHAT, CDR2 FQNNGV.

The chain employs TRBV6-1 and TRBJ2-7; 7 bases line up with TRBD1. This CDR3 is built from 14 residues. V lost 8 bases, J lost 1 base, and 8 bases stayed unmatched. Germline V lookup: CDR1 MNHNS, CDR2 SASEGT. The CDR3 loop reads CASPAGTASYEQYF. The CDR3 DNA follows: TGTGCCAGCCCGGCCGGGACAGCATCCTACGAGCAGTACTTC.

This chain links TRBV27 with TRBJ2-1; 10 bases agree with TRBD2. V lost 4 bases and J lost 4; bases outside the gene matches: 1. The CDR3 is made up of 14 amino acids. Germline V gene sequence: CDR1 MNHEY, CDR2 SMNVEV (reference sequence). CDR3 DNA sequence: TGTGCCAGCAGTTCTAGCGGGGGTTACAATGAGCAGTTCTTC. Translation gives CASSSSGGYNEQFF.

The gene calls are TRBV5-1 and TRBJ1-1, with 7 bases fitting TRBD1. This CDR3 region has 12 residues. The trim removed 4 bases at V and 3 bases at J, leaving 0 bases unmatched. Per germline, CDR1 SGHRS and CDR2 YFSETQ. CDR3 in DNA: TGCGCCAGCAGCCAGGGGGACACTGAAGCTTTCTTT. Protein: CASSQGDTEAFF.

This chain links TRBV7-9 with TRBJ2-7; 8 nucleotides align to TRBD2. In germline, CDR1 is SEHNR, CDR2 FQNEAQ (reference sequence). The CDR3 sequence is 15 residues long. The ends lost 4 bases at V and 4 bases at J; junction bases unmatched: 9. CDR3: CASSSGERGPYEQYF. CDR3 coding DNA: TGTGCCAGCAGCTCCGGGGAGCGGGGGCCTTACGAGCAGTACTTC.

Remarks on this clone: Mismatch with germline at one junction end may stem from a read error. This sample also contains other DNA sequences that code for the same CDR3. V is TRBV6-5 and J is TRBJ2-7, with 7 bases lining up with TRBD1. This CDR3 is built from 13 residues. Germline V gene data show CDR1 as MNHEY and CDR2 as SVGAGI. The CDR3 coding sequence is TGTGCTAGCAGCACAGGGGAGTACTACGAGCAGTACTTC. This codes for CASSTGEYYEQYF.

This sequence joins TRBV11-2 and TRBJ2-2; no clear D. With 5 bases removed from V and 1 base from J, the gap between germline ends came to 11 bases. This CDR3 is 15 amino acids long. CDR1 is SGHAT and CDR2 is FQNNGV in the germline V gene. CDR3 bases: TGTGCCAGCAGCCCGCAAATACTGAACACCGGGGAGCTGTTTTTT. Amino acid sequence: CASSPQILNTGELFF.

In this sample, this clone turned up a few times. The chain joins TRBV6-5 to TRBJ2-7, with 14 bases lining up with TRBD2. Looked up from germline, CDR1 is MNHEY and CDR2 is SVGAGI. J lost 5 bases, V lost 0 bases, and 0 bases had no gene match. The CDR3 loop spans 15 amino acids. The CDR3 is CASSYSGLAGDEQYF. For the CDR3, the DNA is TGTGCCAGCAGTTACTCGGGACTAGCGGGGGACGAGCAGTACTTC.

This clone has a single count. V usage is TRBV7-2 and J usage is TRBJ1-6; 7 bases map to TRBD1. The CDR3 extends over 15 amino acids. The V gene end was trimmed by 1 base and the J gene end by 8 bases; junction bases not matched to a gene: 5. Germline V lookup: CDR1 SGHTA, CDR2 FQGNSA. The chain's CDR3 is CASSLVRDSYSPLHF. DNA for the CDR3: TGTGCCAGCAGCTTAGTAAGGGACAGTTATTCACCCCTCCACTTT.

This rearrangement joins TRBV2 to TRBJ2-7, with 7 bases lining up with TRBD1. Germline V gene lookup returns CDR1 SNHLY and CDR2 FYNNEI. V trimming: 3 bases; J trimming: 2 bases; junction bases outside the gene matches: 13. The CDR3 spans 17 residues. CDR3 sequence reads: CASSDPRSGTVAYEQYF. CDR3 DNA sequence: TGTGCCAGCAGTGATCCCAGATCCGGGACAGTAGCCTACGAGCAGTACTTC. Looking up the rest from reference TRBV2 and TRBJ2-7 gives the full variable domain: EPEVTQTPSHQVTQMGQEVILRCVPISNHLYFYWYRQILGQKVEFLVSFYNNEISEKSEIFDDQFSVERPDGSNFTLKIRSTKLEDSAMYFCASSDPRSGTVAYEQYFGPGTRLTVT.

This clone appeared once. The chain joins TRBV7-9 to TRBJ1-2; D is undetermined. With 1 base removed from V and 7 bases from J, the gap between germline ends came to 19 bases. Germline values: CDR1 SEHNR, CDR2 FQNEAQ (reference sequence). This CDR3 comprises 16 residues. CDR3 protein: CASSLDSGSGLSGYTF. The CDR3 coding sequence is TGTGCCAGCAGCTTAGATTCCGGCAGCGGATTGAGTGGCTACACCTTC.

The rearrangement joins TRBV6-6 to TRBJ1-1; 7 nucleotides line up with TRBD1. V lost 2 bases and J lost 5; bases outside the gene matches: 8. Germline V gene sequence: CDR1 MNHNY, CDR2 SVGAGI (reference sequence). CDR3 length: 15 amino acids. The CDR3, as DNA: TGTGCCAGCAGTTACGTTTTCCAGGGGGATACTGAAGCTTTCTTT. Translation gives CASSYVFQGDTEAFF.

The chain couples TRBV7-9 to TRBJ2-2; D not resolved. Trimming removed 3 bases at V and 4 bases at J, with 12 bases between. CDR3 length: 15 residues. Germline V gene lookup returns CDR1 SEHNR and CDR2 FQNEAQ (reference sequence). DNA of the CDR3: TGTGCCAGCAGCTTTGTTGAGGCGACCACCGGGGAGCTGTTTTTT. It specifies CASSFVEATTGELFF.

V is TRBV5-1 and J is TRBJ2-5; no reliable D call. The germline CDR1 and CDR2 sequences are SGHRS and YFSETQ. Trimming left V 0 bases short and J 1 base short, with 7 bases between. This CDR3 comprises 14 residues. CDR3 nucleotides: TGCGCCAGCAGCTTGGGGAGCCTCCAAGAGACCCAGTACTTC. Encoded protein: CASSLGSLQETQYF.

The chain is built from TRBV4-3 and TRBJ1-2; maybe TRBD1 (6 bases). The length of the CDR3 is 17 residues. The V end was cut by 0 bases, the J end by 4 bases, with 18 bases between. Germline CDR1 is LGHNA and CDR2 is YSLEER. CDR3 in DNA: TGCGCCAGCAGCCAAGATGGCGCGCAGGGGCGGCCCTATGGCTACACCTTC. This translates into CASSQDGAQGRPYGYTF.

This chain joins TRBV6-5 and TRBJ2-1; 8 bases map to TRBD1. From germline, CDR1 is MNHEY and CDR2 SVGAGI. The CDR3 totals 13 residues. V dropped 6 bases and J dropped 10; count of bases not matched to a gene: 8. The CDR3 DNA reads as TGTGCCAGCAGGTCGACAGGGGTAAGCGAGCAGTTCTTC. Amino acid sequence: CASRSTGVSEQFF.

The J gene is TRBJ1-4, the V gene TRBV7-6; D ambiguous. Germline loops: CDR1 SGHVS, CDR2 FNYEAQ. The CDR3 length is 15 residues. V was cut by 5 bases and J by 8 bases, with 18 bases left in between. As DNA, the CDR3 is TGTGCCAGCAGCCTACTGGACGGAGGAACAGAAAAACTGTTTTTT. Translating it yields CASSLLDGGTEKLFF. The variable domain in full, completed from reference TRBV7-6 and TRBJ1-4, reads GAGVSQSPRYKVTKRGQDVALRCDPISGHVSLYWYRQALGQGPEFLTYFNYEAQQDKSGLPNDRFSAERPEGSISTLTIQRTEQRDSAMYRCASSLLDGGTEKLFFGSGTQLSVL.